These T cell receptor beta chains were read from a single sample in a study of regulatory T cells in long-lasting Graves disease. Each CDR3 protein gets one entry after TCRdb re-called the multiplex PCR reads with MiXCR. Among hundreds of thousands of distinct CDR3 sequences, about 22% were seen once, and the ten largest hold about an eighth. Material: peripheral blood mononuclear cells (PBMCs), obtained when the disease was refractory, from a patient treated with antithyroid drugs. Receptor source: a female donor with Graves disease. Each CDR3 is given with its conserved first and last residue. The D gene is left open where the match is weak. Part of the rows lack a size; the others show once, few, many or a class for expanded clones.

V: TRBV12-3/TRBV12-4; D: .; size: many; J: TRBJ1-3; CDR3: CASTRDGNSLGNTIYF; DNA: TGTGCCAGCACTAGAGACGGGAACAGCCTCGGAAACACCATATATTTT
V: TRBV5-1; D: TRBD1; size: .; J: TRBJ1-2; CDR3: CASSIQTGGFAYGYTF; DNA: TGCGCCAGCAGCATACAGACAGGGGGCTTCGCCTATGGCTACACCTTC
V: TRBV10-3; D: TRBD2; size: .; J: TRBJ2-5; CDR3: CAISDSGLAGVGETQYF; DNA: TGTGCCATCAGCGACTCAGGACTAGCGGGAGTAGGAGAGACCCAGTACTTC
V: TRBV29-1; D: .; size: many; J: TRBJ2-5; CDR3: CSSLATQDWTQYF; DNA: TGCAGCTCTTTAGCGACCCAAGATTGGACCCAGTACTTC
V: TRBV10-3; D: TRBD1; size: many; J: TRBJ1-4; CDR3: CAISRGTGGEKLFF; DNA: TGTGCCATCAGTCGTGGGACAGGGGGTGAAAAACTGTTTTTT
V: TRBV9; D: TRBD1; size: few; J: TRBJ1-1; CDR3: CASSVGDRGFMNTEAFF; DNA: TGTGCCAGCAGCGTAGGGGACAGGGGCTTCATGAACACTGAAGCTTTCTTT
V: TRBV29-1; D: .; size: many; J: TRBJ2-5; CDR3: CSVWREQETQYF; DNA: TGCAGCGTTTGGAGGGAACAAGAGACCCAGTACTTC
V: TRBV3-1; D: .; size: many; J: TRBJ1-2; CDR3: CASSLGGEDYGYTF; DNA: TGTGCCAGCAGCCTTGGCGGGGAGGACTATGGCTACACCTTC
V: TRBV7-2; D: TRBD2; size: few; J: TRBJ2-7; CDR3: CASSAFGTSGHEQYF; DNA: TGTGCCAGCAGCGCCTTCGGGACTAGCGGCCACGAGCAGTACTTC
V: TRBV28; D: .; size: many; J: TRBJ1-6; CDR3: CASSLEISSPLHF; DNA: TGTGCCAGCAGTTTGGAGATAAGTTCACCCCTCCACTTT
V: TRBV2; D: TRBD1; size: many; J: TRBJ2-1; CDR3: CASVKQGTYNEQFF; DNA: TGTGCCAGCGTCAAACAGGGGACCTACAATGAGCAGTTCTTC
V: TRBV7-9; D: .; size: few; J: TRBJ2-2; CDR3: CASPYGDSNTGELFF; DNA: TGTGCCAGCCCTTACGGGGACTCAAACACCGGGGAGCTGTTTTTT
V: TRBV12-3/TRBV12-4; D: .; size: few; J: TRBJ2-5; CDR3: CANTLESFQETQYF; DNA: TGTGCCAACACTCTTGAGAGTTTCCAAGAGACCCAGTACTTC
V: TRBV6-2/TRBV6-3; D: TRBD2; size: few; J: TRBJ2-2; CDR3: CASSDLSGATGELFF; DNA: TGTGCCAGCAGTGACCTTAGCGGGGCCACCGGGGAGCTGTTTTTT
V: TRBV20-1; D: .; size: .; J: TRBJ1-4; CDR3: CSASFGEGVEKLFF; DNA: TGCAGTGCTAGTTTCGGGGAAGGGGTTGAAAAACTGTTTTTT
V: TRBV20-1; D: .; size: few; J: TRBJ1-4; CDR3: CSAREAQGIVKLFF; DNA: TGCAGTGCTAGAGAGGCCCAGGGGATTGTAAAACTGTTTTTT
V: TRBV20-1; D: .; size: many; J: TRBJ1-2; CDR3: CSARVGGTRGYGYTF; DNA: TGCAGTGCTAGAGTGGGCGGGACACGGGGCTATGGCTACACCTTC
V: TRBV2; D: .; size: many; J: TRBJ1-4; CDR3: CASSEGRGNEKLFF; DNA: TGTGCCAGCAGTGAAGGACGGGGGAATGAAAAACTGTTTTTT
V: TRBV4-3; D: .; size: .; J: TRBJ2-7; CDR3: CASSQGLGEQYF; DNA: TGCGCCAGCAGCCAAGGACTCGGCGAGCAGTACTTC
V: TRBV20-1; D: .; size: .; J: TRBJ1-1; CDR3: CSAKPSERLMNTEAFF; DNA: TGCAGTGCTAAGCCCAGTGAGCGACTTATGAACACTGAAGCTTTCTTT
V: TRBV9; D: .; size: few; J: TRBJ2-5; CDR3: CASSFQGKRETQYF; DNA: TGTGCCAGCAGCTTCCAGGGGAAACGAGAGACCCAGTACTTC
V: TRBV18; D: TRBD1; size: .; J: TRBJ2-3; CDR3: CASSRDRGRDTQYF; DNA: TGTGCCAGCTCACGGGACAGGGGAAGGGATACGCAGTATTTT
V: TRBV6-1; D: TRBD1; size: .; J: TRBJ2-5; CDR3: CASSSFVTGGAETQYF; DNA: TGTGCCTCCTCCTCCTTTGTAACAGGGGGCGCGGAGACCCAGTACTTC
V: TRBV7-2; D: TRBD2; size: many; J: TRBJ2-5; CDR3: CASSSTGGGETQYF; DNA: TGTGCCAGCAGCTCAACGGGGGGAGGAGAGACCCAGTACTTC
V: TRBV11-2; D: TRBD2; size: few; J: TRBJ2-1; CDR3: CASSPTSGGANEQFF; DNA: TGTGCCAGCAGCCCCACCAGCGGGGGGGCCAATGAGCAGTTCTTC
V: TRBV24-1; D: .; size: many; J: TRBJ1-1; CDR3: CATSDFGQLFEAFF; DNA: TGTGCCACCAGTGATTTCGGGCAACTGTTTGAAGCTTTCTTT
V: TRBV12-3/TRBV12-4; D: TRBD1; size: many; J: TRBJ1-1; CDR3: CASSSGQGSSAFF; DNA: TGTGCCAGCAGCTCGGGACAGGGGAGTAGTGCTTTCTTT
V: TRBV30; D: .; size: .; J: TRBJ1-1; CDR3: CASKRRDRNTEAFF; DNA: TGTGCCTCCAAAAGGAGGGACCGGAACACTGAAGCTTTCTTT
V: TRBV24-1; D: .; size: many; J: TRBJ1-5; CDR3: CATSAGGVHQPQHF; DNA: TGTGCCACCAGTGCGGGGGGGGTACATCAGCCCCAGCATTTT
V: TRBV7-2; D: .; size: .; J: TRBJ2-2; CDR3: CASTRDSYGSGELFF; DNA: TGTGCCAGCACCCGGGACAGCTACGGGAGCGGGGAGCTGTTTTTT